This T cell receptor beta chain was found in a study of T-cell reconstitution after alpha-beta-depleted transplantation in children. Regarding the study as a whole: Where some patients showed high TCRbeta diversity at day 60, it came from recipient T cells and thymic progenitors that had survived. Where alpha-beta T cells came from about two months after transplant was reportedly several hundred expanded graft clones. T-cell numbers and diversity, one year after transplant, stemmed largely from T cells that were newly produced.

Many counts were recorded for this clonotype. What it binds is unknown. During its preparation, the TCRbeta library received unique molecular identifiers. Using its own MiXCR run on the PCR reads, TCRdb lists one record per CDR3 protein. The table has about 300,000 distinct CDR3 sequences, around 7.1% seen once. This CDR3 region has 15 residues. The V end was cut by 1 base, the J end by 1 base, with 9 bases between. CDR1 and CDR2 from the germline V gene are LGHNA and YSLEER. This chain uses TRBV4-3 with TRBJ2-3; weak D call: TRBD2 (5 bases). The sequence came from a female patient aged 2-9 years who had a stem cell transplant for Fanconi anemia, so the T cells may come from the graft donor. This specimen consisted of peripheral blood, obtained 360 days after TCRalphabeta/CD19-depleted stem cell transplant. CDR3 nucleotide sequence: TGCGCCAGCAGCCAAGGGTACGGGGGCACAGATACGCAGTATTTT. Translation: CASSQGYGGTDTQYF.